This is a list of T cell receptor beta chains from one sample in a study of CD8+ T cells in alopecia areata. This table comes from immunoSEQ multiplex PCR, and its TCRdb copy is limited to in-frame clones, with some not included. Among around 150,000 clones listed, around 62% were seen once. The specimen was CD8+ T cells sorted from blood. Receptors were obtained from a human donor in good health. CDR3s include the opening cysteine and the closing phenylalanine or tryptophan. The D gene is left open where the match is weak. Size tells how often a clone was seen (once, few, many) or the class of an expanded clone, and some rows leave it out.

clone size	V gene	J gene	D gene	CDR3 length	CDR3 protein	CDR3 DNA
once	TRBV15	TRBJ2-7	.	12	CATSRSRNEQYF	TGTGCCACCAGCAGATCCCGGAACGAGCAGTACTTC
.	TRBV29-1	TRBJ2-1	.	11	CSVDLGNEQFF	TGCAGCGTTGATTTGGGTAATGAGCAGTTCTTC
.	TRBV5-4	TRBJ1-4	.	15	CASSFGTFRDEKLFF	TGTGCCAGCAGCTTTGGGACCTTCCGGGATGAAAAACTGTTTTTT
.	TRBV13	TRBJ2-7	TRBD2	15	CASSSALAGVREQYF	TGTGCCAGCAGCTCTGCACTAGCGGGAGTCCGCGAGCAGTACTTC
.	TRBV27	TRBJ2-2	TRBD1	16	CASRRRTGGNTGELFF	TGTGCCAGCAGGCGTCGGACAGGGGGGAACACCGGGGAGCTGTTTTTT
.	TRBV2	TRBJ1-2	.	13	CASSEGWSGGYTF	TGTGCCAGCAGTGAAGGTTGGAGCGGCGGCTACACCTTC
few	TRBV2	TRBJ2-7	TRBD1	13	CASSLPGQGQQYF	TGTGCCAGCAGTCTCCCCGGACAGGGCCAGCAGTACTTC
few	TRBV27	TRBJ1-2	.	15	CASSLSGTLVYGYTF	TGTGCCAGCAGTTTATCGGGGACGCTAGTCTATGGCTACACCTTC
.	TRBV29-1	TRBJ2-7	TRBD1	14	CSVSGTGRIYEQYF	TGCAGCGTTTCTGGGACAGGGAGGATCTACGAGCAGTACTTC
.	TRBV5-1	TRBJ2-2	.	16	CASSLVYYTNTGELFF	TGCGCCAGCAGCTTGGTTTACTACACGAACACCGGGGAGCTGTTTTTT
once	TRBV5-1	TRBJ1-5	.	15	CASSVYSGSNQPQHF	TGCGCCAGCAGCGTATATTCAGGTAGCAATCAGCCCCAGCATTTT
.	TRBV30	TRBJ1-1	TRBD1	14	CAWTRTGINSEAFF	TGTGCCTGGACAAGGACAGGGATTAATTCTGAAGCTTTCTTT
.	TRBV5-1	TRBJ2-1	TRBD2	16	CASSTRTSGNYNEQFF	TGCGCCAGCAGCACCCGGACTAGCGGGAATTACAATGAGCAGTTCTTC
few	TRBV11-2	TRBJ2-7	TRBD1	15	CASSSPGQGFNEQYF	TGTGCCAGCAGCTCCCCGGGACAGGGGTTCAACGAGCAGTACTTC
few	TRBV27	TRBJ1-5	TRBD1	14	CASSRLRTGQPQHF	TGTGCCAGCAGTCGGTTACGGACAGGGCAGCCCCAGCATTTT
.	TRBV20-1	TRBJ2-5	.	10	CSARSGTQYF	TGCAGTGCTAGATCCGGGACCCAGTACTTC
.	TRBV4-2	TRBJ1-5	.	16	CASSQEIGDKFQPQHF	TGTGCCAGCAGCCAAGAGATAGGGGACAAGTTCCAGCCCCAGCATTTT
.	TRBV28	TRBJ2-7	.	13	CASSLGSAYEQYF	TGTGCCAGCAGTTTAGGCTCTGCCTACGAGCAGTACTTC
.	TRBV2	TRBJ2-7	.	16	CASVPEGPRHTYEQYF	TGTGCCAGCGTGCCTGAGGGGCCCCGTCATACCTACGAGCAGTACTTC
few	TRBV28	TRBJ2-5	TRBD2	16	CASSLRQGGTTETQYF	TGTGCCAGCAGTTTACGCCAGGGCGGGACTACGGAGACCCAGTACTTC
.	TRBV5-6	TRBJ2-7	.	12	CASRSAGDEQYF	TGTGCCAGCAGGTCGGCAGGGGACGAGCAGTACTTC
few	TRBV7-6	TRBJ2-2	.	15	CASSLGFGGTGELFF	TGTGCCAGCAGCTTAGGGTTTGGCGGCACCGGGGAGCTGTTTTTT
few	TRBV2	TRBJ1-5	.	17	CASSSLDGGWGNQPQHF	TGTGCCAGCAGCTCCTTGGACGGAGGATGGGGCAATCAGCCCCAGCATTTT
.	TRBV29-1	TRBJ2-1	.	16	CSVEDRVGGSYNEQFF	TGCAGCGTTGAAGATCGCGTTGGAGGGTCCTACAATGAGCAGTTCTTC
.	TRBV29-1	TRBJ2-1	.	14	CSVEDADSYNEQFF	TGCAGCGTTGAAGATGCGGACTCCTACAATGAGCAGTTCTTC
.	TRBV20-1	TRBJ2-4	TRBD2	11	CSARTSAIQYF	TGCAGTGCTAGAACTAGCGCCATTCAGTACTTC
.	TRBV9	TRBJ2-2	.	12	CASSVSGGELFF	TGTGCCAGCAGCGTCTCTGGCGGGGAGCTGTTTTTT
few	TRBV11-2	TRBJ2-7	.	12	CASSLWGDEQYF	TGTGCCAGCAGCTTATGGGGGGACGAGCAGTACTTC
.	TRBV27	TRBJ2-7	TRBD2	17	CASSPRGTSGSEREQYF	TGTGCCAGCAGTCCCCGTGGGACTAGCGGGAGCGAGAGGGAGCAGTACTTC
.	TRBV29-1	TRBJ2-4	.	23	CSVEVRGSRGSSVSGQAKNIQYF	TGCAGCGTTGAAGTTCGGGGTAGTCGGGGCAGCTCAGTGTCGGGCCAGGCCAAAAACATTCAGTACTTC
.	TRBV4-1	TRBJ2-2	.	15	CASSQAAVGTGELFF	TGCGCCAGCAGCCAAGCAGCTGTAGGGACCGGGGAGCTGTTTTTT
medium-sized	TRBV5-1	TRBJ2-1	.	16	CASSLDVTTSYNEQFF	TGCGCCAGCAGCTTGGATGTGACTACCTCCTACAATGAGCAGTTCTTC
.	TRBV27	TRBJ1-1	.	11	CASSQNTEAFF	TGTGCCAGCAGCCAAAACACTGAAGCTTTCTTT
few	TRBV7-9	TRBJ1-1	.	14	CATFGTDQNTEAFF	TGTGCCACCTTTGGTACAGACCAGAACACTGAAGCTTTCTTT
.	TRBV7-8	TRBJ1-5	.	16	CASSQHGGSSNQPQHF	TGTGCCAGCAGCCAACATGGCGGATCTAGCAATCAGCCCCAGCATTTT
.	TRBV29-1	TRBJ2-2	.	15	CSVEDWQANTGELFF	TGCAGCGTTGAAGATTGGCAGGCCAACACCGGGGAGCTGTTTTTT
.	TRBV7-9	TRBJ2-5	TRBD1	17	CASSPPRDRAPQETQYF	TGTGCCAGCAGCCCTCCGAGGGACAGGGCCCCGCAAGAGACCCAGTACTTC
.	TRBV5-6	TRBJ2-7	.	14	CASSKDNSDYEQYF	TGTGCCAGCAGCAAGGACAATTCGGACTACGAGCAGTACTTC
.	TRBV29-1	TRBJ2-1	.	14	CSVEEQWSYNEQFF	TGCAGCGTTGAAGAACAGTGGAGCTACAATGAGCAGTTCTTC
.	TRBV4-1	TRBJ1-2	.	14	CASSQGPNWRGYTF	TGCGCCAGCAGCCAAGGGCCCAACTGGCGTGGCTACACCTTC
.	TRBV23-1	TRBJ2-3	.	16	CASSLSYSLHTDTQYF	TGCGCCAGCAGTCTCAGTTATTCTCTTCACACAGATACGCAGTATTTT
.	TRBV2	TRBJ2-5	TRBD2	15	CASSDGLASEKTQYF	TGTGCCAGCAGTGACGGACTAGCTTCAGAGAAGACCCAGTACTTC
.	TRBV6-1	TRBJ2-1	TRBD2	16	CASSEARASGSNEQFF	TGTGCCAGCAGTGAAGCTCGGGCTAGCGGGAGCAATGAGCAGTTCTTC
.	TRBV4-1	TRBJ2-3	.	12	CASSRGEHTQYF	TGCGCCAGCAGCCGAGGGGAACATACGCAGTATTTT
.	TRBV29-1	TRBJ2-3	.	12	CSHPVGSDTQYF	TGCAGCCACCCCGTGGGGTCAGATACGCAGTATTTT
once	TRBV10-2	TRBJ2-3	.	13	CASSRQPTDTQYF	TGCGCCAGCAGTAGACAGCCCACAGATACGCAGTATTTT
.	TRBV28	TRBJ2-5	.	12	CASIGMGETQYF	TGTGCCAGCATCGGGATGGGAGAGACCCAGTACTTC
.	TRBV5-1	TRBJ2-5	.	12	CASSLAGETQYF	TGCGCCAGCAGCTTGGCCGGAGAGACCCAGTACTTC
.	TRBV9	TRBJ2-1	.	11	CASSAGNEQFF	TGTGCCAGCAGCGCGGGGAATGAGCAGTTCTTC
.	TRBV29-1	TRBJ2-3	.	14	CSVDDGQSTDTQYF	TGCAGCGTTGATGACGGGCAGAGCACAGATACGCAGTATTTT
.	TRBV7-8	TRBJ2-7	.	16	CASRPGGAGATYEQYF	TGTGCCAGCAGACCAGGCGGGGCGGGGGCCACCTACGAGCAGTACTTC
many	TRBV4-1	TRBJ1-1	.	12	CASSQGNTEAFF	TGCGCCAGCAGCCAGGGGAACACTGAAGCTTTCTTT
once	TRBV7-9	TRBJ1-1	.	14	CASSLVRMNTEAFF	TGTGCCAGCAGCTTAGTCAGAATGAACACTGAAGCTTTCTTT
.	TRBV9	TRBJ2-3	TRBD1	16	CASSPTTGTDVDTQYF	TGTGCCAGCAGCCCCACAACCGGGACAGACGTCGATACGCAGTATTTT